The 32 T cell receptor beta chains below come from one sample, sequenced in a study of blood T cell repertoires in COVID-19. Sequencing used immunoSEQ multiplex PCR; TCRdb keeps in-frame clones, though not all of them. The table includes roughly 290,000 clones, around 90% detected once. The sequenced sample consisted of PBMCs or T cells enriched from blood (not recorded which). The receptors here all came from a woman between 35 and 50 years old who had recovered from COVID-19.

This clone has just one count. CDR3 bases: TGTGCCACCAGTGACCTTGCTAAGGACAGTTTTAGCCACGAGCAGTACTTC. Residues: CATSDLAKDSFSHEQYF. The V and J genes are TRBV24-1 and TRBJ2-7; D might be TRBD1 (6 bases). The V end lost 4 bases, the J end lost 5 bases, and 23 bases lay between the germline ends. The germline gives CDR1 KGHDR, CDR2 SFDVKD. The CDR3 is 17 residues long.

The chain couples TRBV6-5 to TRBJ1-1; a weak D match, TRBD1 (5 bases). CDR3 length equals 15 residues. Trimming pared 6 bases from V and 0 bases from J, leaving 14 bases between. Germline V gene lookup returns CDR1 MNHEY and CDR2 SVGAGI. The DNA for the CDR3 is TGTGCCAGCAGCCCAGGGTTCCGAGTGAACACTGAAGCTTTCTTT. It codes for CASSPGFRVNTEAFF.

V is TRBV6-5 and J is TRBJ1-2, with a tentative D call TRBD1 (5 bases). The CDR3 runs to 12 residues. The V and J ends lost 5 bases and 2 bases respectively, with 6 bases between them. The V gene's germline CDR1 is MNHEY and CDR2 SVGAGI. CDR3 sequence (DNA): TGTGCCAGCAGTCCAGGGAACTATGGCTACACCTTC. Amino acids: CASSPGNYGYTF.

The chain links TRBV30 to TRBJ1-1; D is possibly TRBD1 (6 bases). This CDR3 has 15 amino acids. The V gene's germline CDR1 is GTSNPN and CDR2 SVGIG (reference sequence). V shed 2 bases and J shed 0 bases, with 13 bases lying between them. Here the CDR3 reads CAWSMTRGMNTEAFF. The CDR3 nucleotides read TGTGCCTGGAGTATGACAAGGGGGATGAACACTGAAGCTTTCTTT. The complete variable domain, with remaining parts taken from reference TRBV30 and TRBJ1-1, reads SQTIHQWPATLVQPVGSPLSLECTVEGTSNPNLYWYRQAAGRGLQLLFYSVGIGQISSEVPQNLSASRPQDRQFILSSKKLLLSDSGFYLCAWSMTRGMNTEAFFGQGTRLTVV.

This sequence joins TRBV6-2 or TRBV6-3 and TRBJ2-7; D is ambiguous. This CDR3 is built from 15 residues. Germline CDR1 MNHEY, CDR2 SVGEGT. V lost 4 bases, J lost 3 bases, and 16 bases lay in between. CDR3 amino acids: CASSSIPSSNYEQYF. Here the CDR3 DNA reads TGTGCCAGCAGTTCCATCCCGAGTTCCAACTACGAGCAGTACTTC.

This chain joins TRBV7-2 and TRBJ2-1; TRBD2 might be the D (6 bases). With 5 bases removed from V and 2 bases from J, the gap between germline ends came to 19 bases. The CDR3 loop spans 17 amino acids. The germline V gene has CDR1 SGHTA and CDR2 FQGNSA. The chain's CDR3 is CASSPRVGAGTYNEQFF. CDR3 in DNA: TGTGCCAGCAGCCCTCGGGTCGGGGCGGGAACCTACAATGAGCAGTTCTTC.

The chain is built from TRBV7-9 and TRBJ2-3; possible D gene TRBD1, 5 bases. This CDR3 spans 13 amino acids. V gave up 8 bases and J gave up 1 base, with 10 bases separating them. The V gene's germline CDR1 is SEHNR and CDR2 FQNEAQ (reference sequence). The CDR3 DNA reads as TGTGCCAGCTTATGGGGCGGCACAGATACGCAGTATTTT. Translating gives CASLWGGTDTQYF.

This chain uses TRBV18 with TRBJ2-3; 12 nucleotides agree with TRBD2. CDR1 and CDR2 from the germline V gene are KGHSH and LQKENI. CDR3 size: 17 residues. V lost 3 bases, J lost 5 bases, and 9 bases stayed unmatched. The CDR3 DNA follows: TGTGCCAGCTCACCGTTTTCTAGCGGGAGGGCTATAGATACGCAGTATTTT. Translated, it gives CASSPFSSGRAIDTQYF.

The rearrangement uses TRBV20-1 and TRBJ1-2; tentatively, D is TRBD1 (5 bases). With 6 bases removed from V and 6 bases from J, the gap between germline ends came to 17 bases. This CDR3 region has 13 residues. Germline V gives CDR1 DFQATT, CDR2 SNEGSKA (reference sequence). CDR3 DNA: TGCAGTGCAAGTGGGGACTTAAAAGATGGCTACACCTTC. Its protein product is CSASGDLKDGYTF.

The chain employs TRBV4-3 and TRBJ2-1; 11 bases line up with TRBD2. The length of the CDR3 is 17 residues. In germline, CDR1 is LGHNA, CDR2 YSLEER. After removal of 2 bases from V and 6 bases from J, the junction contained 9 bases not matched to a gene. The CDR3 DNA sequence: TGCGCCAGCAGCCAATCCCAACTAGCGGGAGAAGGCAATGAGCAGTTCTTC. Protein sequence: CASSQSQLAGEGNEQFF.

This rearrangement joins TRBV7-3 to TRBJ1-2, with D possibly being TRBD1 (5 bases). With 5 bases removed from V and 6 bases from J, the gap between germline ends came to 13 bases. CDR3 length: 13 residues. Germline assignment: CDR1 SGHTA and CDR2 FQGTGA. CDR3 sequence reads: CASSATENHGYTF. For the CDR3, the DNA is TGTGCCAGCAGCGCGACAGAAAACCATGGCTACACCTTC.

The chain links TRBV6-5 to TRBJ1-2, with 7 nucleotides matching TRBD1. V lost 5 bases and J lost 6; bases outside the gene matches: 9. The germline gives CDR1 MNHEY, CDR2 SVGAGI. This CDR3 spans 14 amino acids. In DNA, the CDR3 is TGTGCCAGCAGTCCGACAGGGAGAGTAGATGGCTACACCTTC. It yields the protein CASSPTGRVDGYTF.

V usage is TRBV7-2 and J usage is TRBJ1-5; D possibly corresponds to TRBD1 (5 bases). The CDR3 totals 15 residues. Per the germline V gene, CDR1 is SGHTA and CDR2 is FQGNSA. Trimming shortened V by 5 bases and J by 0 bases, and 11 bases separated the two germline ends. The CDR3, as DNA: TGTGCCAGCAGCCTGACAGTTATTAGCAATCAGCCCCAGCATTTT. Translating it yields CASSLTVISNQPQHF.

This chain links TRBV2 with TRBJ1-3; TRBD1 aligns across 9 bases. Unmatched junction bases numbered 6, after V lost 5 bases and J lost 4 bases. This CDR3 has 15 amino acids. Germline V lookup: CDR1 SNHLY, CDR2 FYNNEI. The CDR3 loop is CASSLQGAPGNTIYF. DNA of the CDR3: TGTGCCAGCAGTCTACAGGGGGCGCCAGGAAACACCATATATTTT.

The rearrangement joins TRBV7-9 to TRBJ1-5, with D hard to call. This CDR3 has 15 residues. V lost 4 bases and J lost 4, with 14 bases in between. Germline CDR1 is SEHNR and CDR2 is FQNEAQ (reference sequence). CDR3 protein: CASSSNGIPNQPQHF. In DNA form, the CDR3 reads TGTGCCAGCAGCTCAAACGGGATCCCTAATCAGCCCCAGCATTTT.

The V gene is TRBV5-1, the J gene TRBJ1-1; a weak D match, TRBD1 (5 bases). There are 13 residues in the CDR3. Germline loops: CDR1 SGHRS, CDR2 YFSETQ. V was cut by 4 bases and J by 5 bases, with 12 bases left in between. The CDR3 region is CASSGTQGTEAFF. In nucleotides, the CDR3 is TGCGCCAGCAGCGGAACCCAGGGAACTGAAGCTTTCTTT. Drawing the rest from reference TRBV5-1 and TRBJ1-1, the complete variable domain is KAGVTQTPRYLIKTRGQQVTLSCSPISGHRSVSWYQQTPGQGLQFLFEYFSETQRNKGNFPGRFSGRQFSNSRSEMNVSTLELGDSALYLCASSGTQGTEAFFGQGTRLTVV.

The V call is TRBV9, the J call TRBJ2-1; TRBD1 matches at 7 bases. The CDR3 is 14 residues long. Germline V lookup: CDR1 SGDLS, CDR2 YYNGEE. Trimming took 0 bases from V and 10 from J; bases not matched to a gene: 7. In nucleotides, the CDR3 is TGTGCCAGCAGCGTAGCGACAGGGAGAGGGGAGCAGTTCTTC. It codes for CASSVATGRGEQFF.

The chain recombines TRBV7-2 with TRBJ2-2, with TRBD2 matching over 10 bases. The CDR3 is 15 residues long. Germline CDR1 reads SGHTA; CDR2 reads FQGNSA. Trimming cost V 5 bases and J 0 bases; bases outside gene matches: 0. The CDR3 nucleotides are TGTGCCAGCAGCGGACTAGCGGCGAACACCGGGGAGCTGTTTTTT. Its protein is CASSGLAANTGELFF.

The chain has TRBV6-5 and TRBJ1-1; D gene uncertain. Per germline, CDR1 MNHEY and CDR2 SVGAGI. V was shortened by 6 bases and J by 1 base, with 9 bases between the two germline ends. This CDR3 region has 13 residues. The CDR3 DNA sequence: TGTGCCAGCAGGGTGACGGGGAACACTGAAGCTTTCTTT. It translates to CASRVTGNTEAFF.

V is TRBV6-5 and J is TRBJ1-2; 8 bases are shared with TRBD1. The trim removed 6 bases at V and 6 bases at J, leaving 12 bases unmatched. The CDR3 spans 15 residues. Germline values: CDR1 MNHEY, CDR2 SVGAGI. CDR3 residues: CASRRQGKGRDGYTF. The CDR3, as DNA: TGTGCCAGCAGGCGACAGGGGAAGGGGAGGGATGGCTACACCTTC.

The chain carries TRBV5-1 and TRBJ2-7; D is uncertain. This CDR3 is built from 13 residues. Trimming left V 4 bases short and J 1 base short, with 9 bases between. Germline V gene sequence: CDR1 SGHRS, CDR2 YFSETQ. The CDR3 sequence is CASSQDWSYEQYF. The CDR3 DNA reads as TGCGCCAGCAGCCAAGACTGGTCCTACGAGCAGTACTTC.

The chain joins TRBV12-3 or TRBV12-4 to TRBJ1-5; D is perhaps TRBD1 (6 bases). Trimming pared 7 bases from V and 7 bases from J, leaving 14 bases between. There are 13 residues in the CDR3. The CDR3 region has the DNA TGTGCCAGCAAGAACAGGGATGGCCAGCCCCAGCATTTT. It yields the protein CASKNRDGQPQHF.

The chain carries TRBV6-5 and TRBJ2-1; 7 nucleotides match TRBD1. J gave up 0 bases and V 5 bases, and 4 bases lay outside the gene matches. This CDR3 has 15 amino acids. In germline, CDR1 is MNHEY, CDR2 SVGAGI. This CDR3 is CASSRGQTSYNEQFF. The CDR3 region has the DNA TGTGCCAGCAGTAGGGGACAGACCTCCTACAATGAGCAGTTCTTC.

The J gene is TRBJ1-2, the V gene TRBV28; D might be TRBD1 (5 bases). The CDR3 contains 16 residues. V lost 5 bases and J lost 0, with 16 bases in between. The germline CDR1 and CDR2 sequences are MDHEN and SYDVKM. The CDR3: CASSTTSRGANYGYTF. CDR3 sequence (DNA): TGTGCCAGCAGTACTACGTCCCGGGGGGCTAACTATGGCTACACCTTC.

J is TRBJ1-1 and V is TRBV6-4, with D tentatively TRBD1 (6 bases). Germline V gene lookup returns CDR1 MRHNA and CDR2 SNTAGT. V was cut by 6 bases and J by 8 bases, with 10 bases left in between. This CDR3 spans 11 amino acids. The chain's CDR3 is CASRGGGEAFF. The CDR3 DNA reads as TGTGCCAGCAGGGGAGGGGGGGAAGCTTTCTTT.

V and J are TRBV19 and TRBJ2-3; a possible D gene is TRBD2 (5 bases). CDR3 length: 15 amino acids. Trimming removed 3 bases at V and 6 bases at J, with 16 bases between. The germline V gene encodes CDR1 LNHDA and CDR2 SQIVND (reference sequence). The CDR3 region has the DNA TGTGCCAGTAGTATGCGGCTAAGCGGTATGGATACGCAGTATTTT. It specifies CASSMRLSGMDTQYF.

The V call is TRBV3-1 (or the pseudogene TRBV3-2), the J call TRBJ2-2; 9 bases are a match to TRBD2. Looked up from germline, CDR1 is LGHDT and CDR2 is YNNKEL (reference sequence). J lost 3 bases, V lost 2 bases, and 7 bases had no gene match. CDR3 length: 17 residues. Here the CDR3 reads CASSQSYSGSDTGELFF. CDR3 nucleotides: TGTGCCAGCAGCCAATCGTATAGCGGGAGCGACACCGGGGAGCTGTTTTTT.

The chain carries TRBV7-8 and TRBJ1-3; D remains ambiguous. Germline CDR1 and CDR2: SGHVS and FQNEAQ. The germline V and J ends were trimmed by 5 bases and 2 bases, with 10 bases remaining between them. There are 14 residues in the CDR3. DNA of the CDR3: TGTGCCAGCAGCCCCGTCCGGGCTGGAAACACCATATATTTT. This codes for CASSPVRAGNTIYF.

The gene calls are TRBV11-2 and TRBJ2-7; the match to TRBD1 covers 7 bases. V was clipped by 1 base and J by 3 bases; unmatched bases: 3. This CDR3 region has 14 residues. The germline CDR1 and CDR2 sequences are SGHAT and FQNNGV. The chain's CDR3 is CASSLGGQVYEQYF. The CDR3 region has the DNA TGTGCCAGCAGCTTAGGTGGACAGGTCTACGAGCAGTACTTC. Supplemented by reference TRBV11-2 and TRBJ2-7, the full variable domain reads EAGVAQSPRYKIIEKRQSVAFWCNPISGHATLYWYQQILGQGPKLLIQFQNNGVVDDSQLPKDRFSAERLKGVDSTLKIQPAKLEDSAVYLCASSLGGQVYEQYFGPGTRLTVT.

The rearrangement links TRBV5-1 to TRBJ2-3; 7 bases map to TRBD2. The CDR3 is 15 amino acids. Germline CDR1 reads SGHRS; CDR2 reads YFSETQ. V was pared by 3 bases and J by 2 bases, with 6 bases of the junction left unmatched. CDR3 residues: CASSSRGGYTDTQYF. CDR3 DNA sequence: TGCGCCAGCAGCTCTCGCGGGGGATACACAGATACGCAGTATTTT. The full variable domain, rest sourced from reference TRBV5-1 and TRBJ2-3, is KAGVTQTPRYLIKTRGQQVTLSCSPISGHRSVSWYQQTPGQGLQFLFEYFSETQRNKGNFPGRFSGRQFSNSRSEMNVSTLELGDSALYLCASSSRGGYTDTQYFGPGTRLTVL.

This clone showed up just a few times. The J gene is TRBJ1-5, the V gene TRBV10-3, with 8 bases aligning to TRBD1. This CDR3 is built from 17 residues. Germline lookup yields CDR1 ENHRY and CDR2 SYGVKD. With 4 bases clipped from V and 0 bases from J, the junction kept 8 bases outside the gene matches. The CDR3 sequence is CAISAGTGGDSNQPQHF. The CDR3 nucleotides read TGTGCCATCAGTGCCGGGACAGGTGGTGATAGCAATCAGCCCCAGCATTTT.

The chain combines TRBV24-1 with TRBJ2-2; the match to TRBD1 covers 7 bases. The V gene's germline CDR1 is KGHDR and CDR2 SFDVKD. V dropped 3 bases and J dropped 1; count of bases not matched to a gene: 4. The CDR3 extends over 16 amino acids. The CDR3 loop is CATSDLRDRNTGELFF. The CDR3 DNA reads TGTGCCACCAGTGATCTCCGGGACAGGAACACCGGGGAGCTGTTTTTT.